The source of this TCR beta chain is a study of blood T cell repertoires in COVID-19. At the level of the study: Some COVID-19 samples were acute and others convalescent; all came from the United States, Italy and Spain. Sample material is recorded as cDNA or gDNA derived from T cells, B-cell-depleted T cells, or PBMCs.

This CDR3 is built from 16 residues. Germline V gives CDR1 MGHRA, CDR2 YSYEKL. J was trimmed by 0 bases and V by 3 bases; bases with no gene match: 4. Authors' analysis steps: It was from reference gene primer amplification that nucleated cell counts were estimated. The data were produced by immunoSEQ multiplex PCR, yet TCRdb's version contains in-frame clones alone and is incomplete. Clonal size and the V and J genes are those of that table, whereas D and trimming came from the DNA. The sample yields more than 200,000 clones, 80% to 85% seen once. This receptor was obtained from a man in his sixties with acute or convalescent COVID-19. This rearrangement joins TRBV4-1 to TRBJ2-2; 7 nucleotides agree with TRBD1. The sample comprised peripheral blood. The CDR3 spells CASSHRTGSNTGELFF. The CDR3, as DNA: TGCGCCAGCAGCCATCGGACAGGATCGAACACCGGGGAGCTGTTTTTT.